This T cell receptor (beta chain) was captured in a study of T cells in Graves' hyperthyroidism and ophthalmopathy. General study results and limits: Ophthalmopathy and stable hyperthyroidism were separated by a 13 V-J model.

Reasons for excluding patients were uncontrolled infection, other autoimmune disease, pregnancy or lactation. Clinicians diagnosed patients from clinical symptoms, serum thyroxine and TRAb, thyroid ultrasound and orbital computed tomography. About 10 ml fresh peripheral blood yielded the PBMCs. There were TCR beta CDR3 regions amplified from RNA transcripts. First-round RT-PCR targeting the TCR CDR3 was performed with the HTBI primer set. TCRdb passed the multiplex PCR reads through MiXCR, listing each CDR3 protein once. The sample contains 700,000 to 950,000 distinct CDR3 sequences, around 40% of which appear only once. The V end lost 6 bases, the J end lost 3 bases, and 15 bases lay between the germline ends. Looked up from germline, CDR1 is LNHDA and CDR2 is SQIVND (reference sequence). There are 15 residues in the CDR3. This clonotype occurred many times. Its antigen is undetermined.

The TCR comes from a woman in her forties with Graves' hyperthyroidism. Source material: blood. The J gene is TRBJ1-5, the V gene TRBV19; D unresolved. The CDR3 sequence: CASRRVADFNQPQHF. For the CDR3, the DNA is TGTGCCAGTAGGAGGGTCGCAGATTTCAATCAGCCCCAGCATTTT.